These 5 T cell receptor beta chains share one sample of origin, sequenced in a study of T-cell reconstitution after alpha-beta-depleted transplantation in children. The TCRbeta library was prepared with unique molecular identifiers. TCRdb reanalysed the PCR reads using MiXCR and keeps one entry per CDR3 protein. The data hold around 960,000 distinct CDR3 sequences, with 25% to 30% observed a single time. The sequenced sample was PBMCs, mostly from graft donor cells, obtained 360 days after TCRalphabeta/CD19-depleted stem cell transplant. The receptors stem from a boy under two years old who had a stem cell transplant for SCID, so the T cells may come from the graft donor.

A few counts support this clonotype. The V gene is TRBV12-3 or TRBV12-4, the J gene TRBJ2-7; the match to TRBD1 covers 8 bases. This CDR3 contains 14 residues. V shed 3 bases, J shed 5 bases, and the junction held 6 bases outside the gene matches. CDR3 coding DNA: TGTGCCAGCAGTTTCTTCGACAGGGGTAACGAGCAGTACTTC. The encoded protein is CASSFFDRGNEQYF.

This rearrangement joins TRBV27 to TRBJ2-3; 8 bases map to TRBD1. Germline V gene sequence: CDR1 MNHEY, CDR2 SMNVEV (reference sequence). V gave up 0 bases and J gave up 0 bases; unmatched junction bases: 11. The CDR3 is 19 residues long. The CDR3 loop is CASSLSFDRGGLSTDTQYF. CDR3 nucleotides: TGTGCCAGCAGTTTATCCTTTGACAGGGGTGGACTTAGCACAGATACGCAGTATTTT.

The chain is built from TRBV5-1 and TRBJ2-1; weak D call: TRBD2 (5 bases). The V gene's germline CDR1 is SGHRS and CDR2 YFSETQ. The V gene lost 3 bases and the J gene lost 0 bases, with 13 bases spanning the gap. The CDR3 contains 16 residues. The DNA of the CDR3 is TGCGCCAGCAGCTCTAGCTCCACTTTCTCCTACAATGAGCAGTTCTTC. Its translation: CASSSSSTFSYNEQFF.

V and J are TRBV20-1 and TRBJ2-3; the match to TRBD1 covers 10 bases. Trimming took 2 bases from V and 4 from J; bases not matched to a gene: 6. Germline loops: CDR1 DFQATT, CDR2 SNEGSKA (reference sequence). The CDR3 loop spans 15 amino acids. Here the CDR3 reads CSARTGQGSADTQYF. The DNA of the CDR3 is TGCAGTGCTAGAACGGGACAGGGGAGCGCAGATACGCAGTATTTT.

V is TRBV29-1 and J is TRBJ2-7; 7 bases align to TRBD2. Trimming took 7 bases from V and 1 from J; bases not matched to a gene: 10. CDR1 and CDR2 from the germline V gene are SQVTM and ANQGSEA. This CDR3 spans 14 amino acids. CDR3 sequence reads: CSAGEGPSSYEQYF. Written as DNA, the CDR3 is TGCAGCGCTGGGGAGGGGCCCTCATCCTACGAGCAGTACTTC.